This T cell receptor beta chain was observed in a study of blood T cell repertoires in COVID-19. Study as a whole: Samples taken during acute and convalescent COVID-19 were collected in the United States, Italy and Spain. Sources were T cells, B-cell-depleted T cells, or PBMCs; the material itself was cDNA or gDNA.

CDR3 length: 15 residues. Germline CDR1 and CDR2: SGDLS and YYNGEE. V gave up 7 bases and J gave up 1 base; unmatched junction bases: 9. In the original analysis: Amplifying reference gene primers gave estimates of nucleated cell counts. Profiling relied on immunoSEQ multiplex PCR, and the TCRdb table lists in-frame clones only, not all of them. That table supplies the V and J calls and clone size; D and trimming were determined from the DNA. This sample has tens of thousands of clones, with 80% to 85% found just once. The sample taken for sequencing was peripheral blood. This sequence originates from a woman aged 55-70 years with acute or convalescent COVID-19. J is TRBJ2-5 and V is TRBV9; 8 positions agree with TRBD1. The chain's CDR3 is CASGWTGLSQETQYF. The CDR3 nucleotides are TGTGCCAGCGGTTGGACAGGGCTCTCCCAAGAGACCCAGTACTTC.